Shown below are 26 T cell receptor beta chains from a single sample sequenced in a study of blood T cell repertoires in COVID-19. TCRdb keeps only in-frame clones here, not all; method: immunoSEQ multiplex PCR. The table records some 150,000 clones, around 81% of them present only once. The sample consisted of peripheral blood. The receptors originated from a human donor with acute or convalescent COVID-19. The donor label of this sample is uncertain.

In this sample, this clone turned up a few times. At one end, the junction sequence differs from germline, possibly due to a read error. The rearrangement links TRBV7-7 to TRBJ2-1; 8 nucleotides align to TRBD1. CDR3 size: 13 residues. CDR1 and CDR2 (germline): SSHAT, FNYEAQ (reference sequence). This CDR3 reads CASSLTGGNEQFF. The CDR3 nucleotides are TGTGCTAGCAGCTTAACAGGGGGCAATGAGCAGTTCTTC.

V gene TRBV19 combines with J gene TRBJ1-5; D gene unclear. This CDR3 has 14 residues. CDR1 is LNHDA, CDR2 SQIVND, per germline (reference sequence). Deletions cut 2 bases from V and 4 bases from J, with 9 bases between. The CDR3 nucleotides are TGTGCCAGTAGTATATCCGGGGAGAATCAGCCCCAGCATTTT. It is translated as CASSISGENQPQHF.

The chain combines TRBV5-6 with TRBJ2-1; 12 nucleotides align to TRBD2. CDR3 length: 15 amino acids. CDR1 SGHDT and CDR2 YYEEEE come from the germline V gene. With V trimmed by 2 bases and J by 7 bases, 4 bases remained unmatched. Written as DNA, the CDR3 is TGTGCCAGCAGCTTTCCTACTAGCGGGGGGAATGAGCAGTTCTTC. This sequence encodes CASSFPTSGGNEQFF.

The V call is TRBV5-6, the J call TRBJ1-2; D ambiguous. V gave up 3 bases and J gave up 9 bases, with 9 bases separating them. The CDR3 spans 11 residues. CDR1 SGHDT and CDR2 YYEEEE come from the germline V gene. This CDR3 reads CASSSVSRYTF. CDR3 coding DNA: TGTGCCAGCAGCTCGGTTTCTCGCTACACCTTC. Together with reference TRBV5-6 and TRBJ1-2, the CDR3 gives the full variable domain: DAGVTQSPTHLIKTRGQQVTLRCSPKSGHDTVSWYQQALGQGPQFIFQYYEEEERQRGNFPDRFSGHQFPNYSSELNVNALLLGDSALYLCASSSVSRYTFGSGTRLTVV.

The chain employs TRBV4-2 and TRBJ2-3, with D hard to call. The germline V gene has CDR1 LGHNA and CDR2 YNFKEQ. The CDR3 sequence is 15 residues long. V shed 0 bases and J shed 4 bases, with 11 bases lying between them. This CDR3 reads CASSQESLGPDTQYF. The DNA for the CDR3 is TGTGCCAGCAGCCAAGAAAGCCTAGGTCCAGATACGCAGTATTTT.

The J gene is TRBJ2-7, the V gene TRBV27; D is uncertain. V gave up 5 bases and J gave up 0 bases, with 8 bases separating them. Germline values: CDR1 MNHEY, CDR2 SMNVEV (reference sequence). This CDR3 has 13 residues. The CDR3 bases are TGTGCCAGCAGTCTTGGCGGCTCCTACGAGCAGTACTTC. It encodes CASSLGGSYEQYF.

This chain uses TRBV9 with TRBJ1-1; 8 bases line up with TRBD1. This CDR3 is 16 amino acids long. Trimming cost V 0 bases and J 6 bases; bases outside gene matches: 10. Germline assignment: CDR1 SGDLS and CDR2 YYNGEE. CDR3 coding DNA: TGTGCCAGCAGCGTAGATTCTCAGGGGGCGGCTGCTGAAGCTTTCTTT. It codes for CASSVDSQGAAAEAFF.

This clone was counted a few times. The gene calls are TRBV7-8 and TRBJ2-7; TRBD1 is a possible D gene (5 bases). The V end was cut by 2 bases, the J end by 3 bases, with 8 bases between. Germline V lookup: CDR1 SGHVS, CDR2 FQNEAQ. CDR3 length: 13 amino acids. The CDR3, as DNA: TGTGCCAGCAGCTTAAGCAGGGTCTACGAGCAGTACGTC. This codes for CASSLSRVYEQYV.

This chain uses TRBV19 with TRBJ1-1; TRBD1 might be the D (6 bases). The V gene's germline CDR1 is LNHDA and CDR2 SQIVND (reference sequence). This CDR3 region has 14 residues. Trimming took off 5 bases at V and 5 bases at J, with 15 bases between the two ends. CDR3 region: CASSGQSLGTEAFF. The CDR3 nucleotides read TGTGCCAGTAGTGGACAGTCCCTCGGGACTGAAGCTTTCTTT.

This chain connects TRBV12-3 or TRBV12-4 to TRBJ2-1, with D possibly being TRBD2 (7 bases). V gave up 3 bases and J gave up 7 bases, with 10 bases separating them. The length of the CDR3 is 13 residues. The CDR3 region is CASSLAGANEQFF. The CDR3 bases are TGTGCCAGCAGTTTGGCGGGGGCGAATGAGCAGTTCTTC.

This clone was observed a few times. This chain joins TRBV3-1 (or the pseudogene TRBV3-2) and TRBJ1-2; TRBD1 matches at 8 bases. V was clipped by 5 bases and J by 3 bases; unmatched bases: 5. This CDR3 is 14 amino acids long. Looked up from germline, CDR1 is LGHDT and CDR2 is YNNKEL (reference sequence). The CDR3 coding sequence is TGTGCCAGCAGCGCACAGGGGGGCTACTATGGCTACACCTTC. Translation gives CASSAQGGYYGYTF.

This clone is a singleton in its sample. This rearrangement joins TRBV5-1 to TRBJ2-3, with D perhaps TRBD2 (5 bases). The CDR3 sequence is 14 residues long. Germline V lookup: CDR1 SGHRS, CDR2 YFSETQ. Trimming shortened V by 7 bases and J by 0 bases, and 12 bases separated the two germline ends. CDR3 region: CASAGISSTDTQYF. Here the CDR3 DNA reads TGCGCCAGCGCCGGGATTTCTAGCACAGATACGCAGTATTTT.

This clone showed up just once. The chain joins TRBV3-1 (or the pseudogene TRBV3-2) to TRBJ1-1; D may be TRBD1 (6 bases). The germline V gene has CDR1 LGHDT and CDR2 YNNKEL (reference sequence). This CDR3 is built from 14 residues. Deletions cut 9 bases from V and 1 base from J, with 15 bases between. For the CDR3, the DNA is TGTGCCAGTTCCTATTTACAGGGGAACACTGAAGCTTTCTTT. This translates into CASSYLQGNTEAFF.

The chain combines TRBV5-8 with TRBJ2-3; D is perhaps TRBD1 (6 bases). Germline CDR1 reads SGHTS; CDR2 reads YDEGEE. V lost 2 bases and J lost 7, with 17 bases in between. The CDR3 contains 15 residues. The DNA for the CDR3 is TGTGCCAGCAGCTTTTTTCAGGGGACCTCCAATACGCAGTATTTT. Translating it yields CASSFFQGTSNTQYF.

This clone is classed as medium-sized. The chain recombines TRBV19 with TRBJ2-1, with D perhaps matching TRBD2 (6 bases). This CDR3 has 13 amino acids. Between the trimmed V and J ends, which lost 2 bases and 5 bases, there was a span of 7 bases. Germline V gene lookup returns CDR1 LNHDA and CDR2 SQIVND (reference sequence). In nucleotides, the CDR3 is TGTGCCAGTAGTATAAGACTAGACAATGAGCAGTTCTTC. Translation gives CASSIRLDNEQFF.

This clone was picked up a small number of times. The chain recombines TRBV5-6 with TRBJ1-5, with TRBD1 matching over 7 bases. Looked up from germline, CDR1 is SGHDT and CDR2 is YYEEEE. This CDR3 is built from 14 residues. V shed 4 bases, J shed 1 base, and the junction held 2 bases outside the gene matches. The CDR3 coding sequence is TGTGCCAGCAGCGCGACAGGGAGCAATCAGCCCCAGCATTTT. Its translation: CASSATGSNQPQHF.

This clone was seen a single time. The chain joins TRBV30 to TRBJ2-1; a possible D gene is TRBD2 (6 bases). This CDR3 is built from 14 residues. V lost 4 bases to trimming and J lost 8 bases, with 18 bases between them. Germline assignment: CDR1 GTSNPN and CDR2 SVGIG (reference sequence). The CDR3 DNA reads TGTGCCTGGACTGGAGGGGCGAGGAGCTATGAGCAGTTCTTC. Protein product: CAWTGGARSYEQFF.

CDR3 nucleotide sequence: TGTGCCAGCAGCTTAGGACAGTCTATGAACACTGAAGCTTTCTTT. Its protein is CASSLGQSMNTEAFF. The chain joins TRBV5-4 to TRBJ1-1; tentatively, D is TRBD1 (6 bases). The germline V and J ends were trimmed by 2 bases and 0 bases, with 11 bases remaining between them. The CDR3 loop spans 15 amino acids. Germline V gene sequence: CDR1 SGHNT, CDR2 YYREEE (reference sequence).

The rearrangement joins TRBV20-1 to TRBJ1-5, with unresolved D. Germline values: CDR1 DFQATT, CDR2 SNEGSKA (reference sequence). V lost 3 bases, J lost 6 bases, and 15 bases lay in between. The CDR3 is 14 residues long. Here the CDR3 reads CSASRGTGGQPQHF. CDR3 sequence (DNA): TGCAGTGCTAGTCGGGGAACGGGTGGTCAGCCCCAGCATTTT.

This sequence joins TRBV7-8 and TRBJ2-1; 8 nucleotides align to TRBD2. J lost 7 bases, V lost 5 bases, and 10 bases had no gene match. Germline V lookup: CDR1 SGHVS, CDR2 FQNEAQ. The CDR3 consists of 15 residues. CDR3 protein: CASSPPGLVNNEQFF. The DNA for the CDR3 is TGTGCCAGCAGCCCCCCGGGACTAGTCAATAATGAGCAGTTCTTC.

V usage is TRBV5-1 and J usage is TRBJ1-2; D gene ambiguous. The V gene lost 0 bases and the J gene lost 8 bases, with 14 bases spanning the gap. The length of the CDR3 is 14 residues. Germline assignment: CDR1 SGHRS and CDR2 YFSETQ. CDR3 bases: TGCGCCAGCAGCTTGGGAGACGGGAGTGGCGGCTACACCTTC. This codes for CASSLGDGSGGYTF. The full variable domain, with the rest looked up from reference TRBV5-1 and TRBJ1-2, is KAGVTQTPRYLIKTRGQQVTLSCSPISGHRSVSWYQQTPGQGLQFLFEYFSETQRNKGNFPGRFSGRQFSNSRSEMNVSTLELGDSALYLCASSLGDGSGGYTFGSGTRLTVV.

The genes are TRBV9 and TRBJ2-2; TRBD1 agrees at 10 bases. Germline-derived CDR1 and CDR2 are SGDLS and YYNGEE. V dropped 2 bases and J dropped 3; count of bases not matched to a gene: 10. There are 18 residues in the CDR3. The CDR3 DNA sequence: TGTGCCAGCAGCGTCACCCTCCGGGACAGGGGTGACACCGGGGAGCTGTTTTTT. Protein product: CASSVTLRDRGDTGELFF. The variable domain in full, completed from reference TRBV9 and TRBJ2-2, reads DSGVTQTPKHLITATGQRVTLRCSPRSGDLSVYWYQQSLDQGLQFLIQYYNGEERAKGNILERFSAQQFPDLHSELNLSSLELGDSALYFCASSVTLRDRGDTGELFFGEGSRLTVL.

This chain links TRBV7-9 with TRBJ1-2; D remains ambiguous. V lost 0 bases, J lost 6 bases, and 5 bases lay in between. Germline-derived CDR1 and CDR2 are SEHNR and FQNEAQ (reference sequence). The CDR3 has 12 residues. The chain's CDR3 is CASSLAGHGYTF. Here the CDR3 DNA reads TGTGCCAGCAGCTTAGCGGGCCATGGCTACACCTTC.

This chain connects TRBV5-6 to TRBJ2-3; TRBD1 is a possible D gene (5 bases). Trimming stripped 3 bases from V and 1 base from J, with 9 bases between. This CDR3 is 14 amino acids long. Germline V gene data show CDR1 as SGHDT and CDR2 as YYEEEE. The CDR3 bases are TGTGCCAGCAGCTCTCCGACAGGCACAGATACGCAGTATTTT. Residues: CASSSPTGTDTQYF.

The V and J genes are TRBV7-6 and TRBJ1-3; TRBD1 agrees at 7 bases. The V segment lost 2 bases and the J segment 2 bases; nucleotides outside the gene matches: 3. The CDR3 is made up of 15 amino acids. The germline V gene encodes CDR1 SGHVS and CDR2 FNYEAQ. Here the CDR3 DNA reads TGTGCCAGCAGCTTACGGGACAGCACTGGAAACACCATATATTTT. It codes for CASSLRDSTGNTIYF.

This clone has just a few counts. V and J are TRBV30 and TRBJ2-3, with 7 bases identical to TRBD2. Germline V gene data show CDR1 as GTSNPN and CDR2 as SVGIG (reference sequence). The CDR3 totals 14 residues. J was trimmed by 2 bases and V by 5 bases; bases with no gene match: 7. CDR3 in DNA: TGTGCCTGGGGACTAGGGGCCCTCACAGATACGCAGTATTTT. Translated, it gives CAWGLGALTDTQYF. The full variable domain, completed using reference TRBV30 and TRBJ2-3, is SQTIHQWPATLVQPVGSPLSLECTVEGTSNPNLYWYRQAAGRGLQLLFYSVGIGQISSEVPQNLSASRPQDRQFILSSKKLLLSDSGFYLCAWGLGALTDTQYFGPGTRLTVL.